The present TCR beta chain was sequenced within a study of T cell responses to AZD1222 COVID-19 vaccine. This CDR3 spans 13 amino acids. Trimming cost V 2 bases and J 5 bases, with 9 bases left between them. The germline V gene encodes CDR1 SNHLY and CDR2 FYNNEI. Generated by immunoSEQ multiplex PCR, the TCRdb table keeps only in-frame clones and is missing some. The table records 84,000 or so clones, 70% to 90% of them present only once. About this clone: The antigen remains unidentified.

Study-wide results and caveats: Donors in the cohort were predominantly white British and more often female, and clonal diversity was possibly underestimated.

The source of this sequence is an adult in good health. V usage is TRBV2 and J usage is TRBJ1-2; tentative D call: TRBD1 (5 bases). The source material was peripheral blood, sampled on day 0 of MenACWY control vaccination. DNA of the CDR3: TGTGCCAGCAGTGAAACAGGAGGTTATGGCTACACCTTC. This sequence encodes CASSETGGYGYTF.